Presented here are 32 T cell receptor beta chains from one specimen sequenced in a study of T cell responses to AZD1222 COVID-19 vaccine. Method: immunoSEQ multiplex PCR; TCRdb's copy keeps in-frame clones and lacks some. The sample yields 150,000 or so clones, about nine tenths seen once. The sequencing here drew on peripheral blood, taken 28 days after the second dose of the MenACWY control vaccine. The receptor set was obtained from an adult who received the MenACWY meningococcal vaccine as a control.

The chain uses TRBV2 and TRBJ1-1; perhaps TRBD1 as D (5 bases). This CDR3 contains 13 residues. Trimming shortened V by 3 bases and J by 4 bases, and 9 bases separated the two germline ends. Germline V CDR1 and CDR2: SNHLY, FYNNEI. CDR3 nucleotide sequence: TGTGCCAGCAGTGACGCTGGGGGCACTGAAGCTTTCTTT. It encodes CASSDAGGTEAFF.

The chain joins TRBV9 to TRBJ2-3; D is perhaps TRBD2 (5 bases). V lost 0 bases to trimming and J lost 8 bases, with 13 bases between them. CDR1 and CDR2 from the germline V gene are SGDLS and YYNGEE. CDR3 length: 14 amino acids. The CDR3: CASSVVARESTQYF. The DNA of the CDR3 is TGTGCCAGCAGCGTAGTAGCGCGAGAAAGTACGCAGTATTTT.

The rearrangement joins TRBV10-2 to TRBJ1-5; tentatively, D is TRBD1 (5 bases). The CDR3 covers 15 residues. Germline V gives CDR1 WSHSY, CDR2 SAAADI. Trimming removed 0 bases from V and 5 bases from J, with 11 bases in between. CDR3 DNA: TGCGCCAGCAGTGAGTCGGGACCGCAATATCAGCCCCAGCATTTT. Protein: CASSESGPQYQPQHF.

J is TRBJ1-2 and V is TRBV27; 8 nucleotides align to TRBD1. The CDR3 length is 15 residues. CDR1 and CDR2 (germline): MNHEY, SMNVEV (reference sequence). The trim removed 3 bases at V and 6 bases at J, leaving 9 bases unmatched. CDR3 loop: CASSFRSDRANGYTF. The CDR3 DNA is TGTGCCAGCAGTTTTCGTTCGGACAGGGCAAATGGCTACACCTTC.

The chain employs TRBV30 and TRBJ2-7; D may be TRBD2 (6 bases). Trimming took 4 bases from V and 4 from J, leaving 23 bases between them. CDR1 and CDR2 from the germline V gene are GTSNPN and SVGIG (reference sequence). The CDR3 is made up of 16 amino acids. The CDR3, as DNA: TGTGCCTGGATCTCAACCTGGGGCACGGGAGCATACGAGCAGTACTTC. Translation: CAWISTWGTGAYEQYF.

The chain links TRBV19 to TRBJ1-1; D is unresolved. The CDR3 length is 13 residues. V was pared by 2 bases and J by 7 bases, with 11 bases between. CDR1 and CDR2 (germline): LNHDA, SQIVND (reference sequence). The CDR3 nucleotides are TGTGCCAGTAGTATATCCATCTGGGGTGAAGCTTTCTTT. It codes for CASSISIWGEAFF.

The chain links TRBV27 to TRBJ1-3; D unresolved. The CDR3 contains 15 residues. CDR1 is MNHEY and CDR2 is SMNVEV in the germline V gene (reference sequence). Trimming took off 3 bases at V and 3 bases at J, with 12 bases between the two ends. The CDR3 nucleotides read TGTGCCAGCAGTTTGAGCGGGGAGCATGGAAACACCATATATTTT. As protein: CASSLSGEHGNTIYF.

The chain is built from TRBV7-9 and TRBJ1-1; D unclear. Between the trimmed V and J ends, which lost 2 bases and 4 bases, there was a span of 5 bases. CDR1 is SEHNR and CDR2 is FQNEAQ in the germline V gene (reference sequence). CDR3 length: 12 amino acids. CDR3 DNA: TGTGCCAGCAGCTTACAGCTCACTGAAGCTTTCTTT. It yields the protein CASSLQLTEAFF.

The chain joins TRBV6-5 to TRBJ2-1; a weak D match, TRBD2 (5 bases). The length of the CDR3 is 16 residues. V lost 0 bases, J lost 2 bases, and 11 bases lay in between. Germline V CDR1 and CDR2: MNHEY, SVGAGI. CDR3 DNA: TGTGCCAGCAGTTACTCGATCGGGGTAGCCTACAATGAGCAGTTCTTC. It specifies CASSYSIGVAYNEQFF.

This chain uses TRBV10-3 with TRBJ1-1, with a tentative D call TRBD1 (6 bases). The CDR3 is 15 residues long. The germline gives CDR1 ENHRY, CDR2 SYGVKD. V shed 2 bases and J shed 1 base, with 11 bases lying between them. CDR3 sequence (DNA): TGTGCCATCAGTGAGGTGGGGGGCGGGAACACTGAAGCTTTCTTT. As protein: CAISEVGGGNTEAFF.

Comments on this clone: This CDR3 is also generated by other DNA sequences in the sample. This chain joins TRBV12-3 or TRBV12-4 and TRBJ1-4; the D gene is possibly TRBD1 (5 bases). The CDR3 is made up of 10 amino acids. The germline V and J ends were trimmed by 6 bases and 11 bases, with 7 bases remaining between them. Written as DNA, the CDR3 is TGTGCCAGCAGGGGGGAGAAACTGTTTTTT. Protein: CASRGEKLFF.

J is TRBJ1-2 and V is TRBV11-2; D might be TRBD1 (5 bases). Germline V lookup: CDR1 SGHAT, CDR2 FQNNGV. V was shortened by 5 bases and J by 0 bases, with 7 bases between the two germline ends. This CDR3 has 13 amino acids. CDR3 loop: CASSPTANYGYTF. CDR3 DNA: TGTGCCAGCAGCCCGACAGCTAACTATGGCTACACCTTC.

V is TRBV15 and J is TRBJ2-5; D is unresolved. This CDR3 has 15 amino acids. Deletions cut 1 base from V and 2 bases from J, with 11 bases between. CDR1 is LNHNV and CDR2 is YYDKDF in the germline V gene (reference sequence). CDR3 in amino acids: CATSRGAPIQETQYF. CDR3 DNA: TGTGCCACCAGCAGAGGGGCACCGATACAAGAGACCCAGTACTTC.

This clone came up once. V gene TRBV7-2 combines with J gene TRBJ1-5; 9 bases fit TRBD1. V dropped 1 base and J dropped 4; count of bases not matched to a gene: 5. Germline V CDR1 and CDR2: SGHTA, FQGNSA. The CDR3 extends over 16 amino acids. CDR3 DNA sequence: TGTGCCAGCAGCTTAGTAACAGGGGGCTTGAATCAGCCCCAGCATTTT. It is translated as CASSLVTGGLNQPQHF.

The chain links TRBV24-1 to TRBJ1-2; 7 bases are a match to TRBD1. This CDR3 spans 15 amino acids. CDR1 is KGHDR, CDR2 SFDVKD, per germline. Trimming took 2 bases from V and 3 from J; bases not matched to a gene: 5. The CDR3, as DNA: TGTGCCACCAGTGATTCCCAGGGGGGCTACTATGGCTACACCTTC. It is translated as CATSDSQGGYYGYTF.

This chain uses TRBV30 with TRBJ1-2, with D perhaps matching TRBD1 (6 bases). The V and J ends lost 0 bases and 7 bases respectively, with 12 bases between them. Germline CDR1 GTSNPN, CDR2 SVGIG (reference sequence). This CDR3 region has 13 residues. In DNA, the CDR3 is TGTGCCTGGAGTGTACTAGAGGGGGGTGGCTACACCTTC. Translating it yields CAWSVLEGGGYTF.

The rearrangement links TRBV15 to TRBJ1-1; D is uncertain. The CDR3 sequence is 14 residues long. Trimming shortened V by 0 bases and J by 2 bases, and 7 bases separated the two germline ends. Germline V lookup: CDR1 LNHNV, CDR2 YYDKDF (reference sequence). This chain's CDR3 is CATSREDRNTEAFF. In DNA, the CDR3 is TGTGCCACCAGCAGAGAGGACCGCAACACTGAAGCTTTCTTT.

CDR3 coding DNA: TGTGCCAGCAGCCCGGGACTAGCGGGAGGGAACACAGATACGCAGTATTTT. Residues: CASSPGLAGGNTDTQYF. The chain recombines TRBV28 with TRBJ2-3, with 16 bases fitting TRBD2. The CDR3 runs 17 residues. Germline CDR1 and CDR2: MDHEN and SYDVKM. V gave up 6 bases and J gave up 2 bases; unmatched junction bases: 5.

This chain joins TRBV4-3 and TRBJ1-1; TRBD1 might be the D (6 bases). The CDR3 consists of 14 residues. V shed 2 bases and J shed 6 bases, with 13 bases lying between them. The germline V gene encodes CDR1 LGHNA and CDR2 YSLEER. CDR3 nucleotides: TGCGCCAGCAGCCAACAACAGGGATTGGCTGAAGCTTTCTTT. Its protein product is CASSQQQGLAEAFF.

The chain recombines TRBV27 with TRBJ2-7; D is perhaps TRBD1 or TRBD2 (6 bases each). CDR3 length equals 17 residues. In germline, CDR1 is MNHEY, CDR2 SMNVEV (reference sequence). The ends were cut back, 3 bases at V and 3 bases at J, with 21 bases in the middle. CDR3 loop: CASSFKGGGPFVYEQYF. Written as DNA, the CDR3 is TGTGCCAGCAGTTTTAAGGGGGGTGGGCCTTTCGTCTACGAGCAGTACTTC.

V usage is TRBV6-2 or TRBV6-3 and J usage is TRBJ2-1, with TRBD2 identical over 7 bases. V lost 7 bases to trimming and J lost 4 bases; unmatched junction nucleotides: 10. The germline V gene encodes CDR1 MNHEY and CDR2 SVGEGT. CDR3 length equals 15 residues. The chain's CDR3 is CASTPRDYPYNEQFF. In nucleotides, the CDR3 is TGTGCCAGCACCCCCCGGGACTACCCTTACAATGAGCAGTTCTTC.

CDR3 DNA sequence: TGTGCCAGCAGCTTACCCCTAGCGGGAAGGACAGATACGCAGTATTTT. This sequence encodes CASSLPLAGRTDTQYF. This chain uses TRBV7-2 with TRBJ2-3; TRBD2 aligns across 9 bases. V dropped 2 bases and J dropped 3; count of bases not matched to a gene: 6. CDR1 and CDR2 (germline): SGHTA, FQGNSA. The CDR3 is 16 residues long.

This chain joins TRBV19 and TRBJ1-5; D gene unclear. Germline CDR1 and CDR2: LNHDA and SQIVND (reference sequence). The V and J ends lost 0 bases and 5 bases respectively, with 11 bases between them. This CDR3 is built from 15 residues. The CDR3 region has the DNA TGTGCCAGTAGTATAGATCAAGGGTTCCATCAGCCCCAGCATTTT. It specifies CASSIDQGFHQPQHF.

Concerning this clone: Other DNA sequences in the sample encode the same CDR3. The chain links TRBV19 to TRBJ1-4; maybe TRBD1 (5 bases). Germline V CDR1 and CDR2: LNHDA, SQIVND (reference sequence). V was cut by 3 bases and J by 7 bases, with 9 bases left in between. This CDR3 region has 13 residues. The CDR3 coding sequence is TGTGCCAGTAGTATCCAGGGATCTGAAAAACTGTTTTTT. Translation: CASSIQGSEKLFF.

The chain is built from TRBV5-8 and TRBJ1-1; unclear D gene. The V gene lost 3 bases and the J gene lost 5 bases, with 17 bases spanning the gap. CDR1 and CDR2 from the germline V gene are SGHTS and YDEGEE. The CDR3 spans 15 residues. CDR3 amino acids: CASSSIPGKMTEAFF. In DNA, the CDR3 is TGTGCCAGCAGCTCTATTCCGGGTAAAATGACTGAAGCTTTCTTT.

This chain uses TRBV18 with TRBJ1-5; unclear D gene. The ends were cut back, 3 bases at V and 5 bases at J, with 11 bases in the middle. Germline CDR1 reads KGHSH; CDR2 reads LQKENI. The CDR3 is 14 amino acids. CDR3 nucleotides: TGTGCCAGCTCACCGTATTCTGGAGATCAGCCCCAGCATTTT. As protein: CASSPYSGDQPQHF.

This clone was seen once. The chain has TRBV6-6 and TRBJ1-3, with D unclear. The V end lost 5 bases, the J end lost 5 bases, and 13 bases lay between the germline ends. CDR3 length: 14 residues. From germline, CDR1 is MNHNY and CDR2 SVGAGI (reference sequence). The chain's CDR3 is CASSPVGGRNTIYF. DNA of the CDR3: TGTGCCAGCAGTCCCGTGGGTGGGAGAAACACCATATATTTT.

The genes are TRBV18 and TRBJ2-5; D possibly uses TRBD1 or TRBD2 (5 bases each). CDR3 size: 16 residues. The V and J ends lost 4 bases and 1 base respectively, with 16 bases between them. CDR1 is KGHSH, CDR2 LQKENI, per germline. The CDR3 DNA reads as TGTGCCAGCTCACGGGACGTGACAGCCCTCCAAGAGACCCAGTACTTC. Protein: CASSRDVTALQETQYF.

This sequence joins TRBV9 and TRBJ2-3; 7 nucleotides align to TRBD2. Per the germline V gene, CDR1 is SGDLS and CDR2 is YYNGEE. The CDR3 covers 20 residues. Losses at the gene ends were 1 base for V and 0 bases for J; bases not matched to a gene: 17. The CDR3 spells CASSVKSGALPYTSTDTQYF. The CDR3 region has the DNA TGTGCCAGCAGCGTAAAGAGCGGGGCCCTCCCCTACACTAGCACAGATACGCAGTATTTT.

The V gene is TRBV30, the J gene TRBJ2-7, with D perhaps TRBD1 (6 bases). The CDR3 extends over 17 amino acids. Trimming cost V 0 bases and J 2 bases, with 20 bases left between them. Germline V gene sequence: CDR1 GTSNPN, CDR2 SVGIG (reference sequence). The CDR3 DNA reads TGTGCCTGGAGTGTAAGGGTGAGGCAGGGGCGCCCCTACGAGCAGTACTTC. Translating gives CAWSVRVRQGRPYEQYF.

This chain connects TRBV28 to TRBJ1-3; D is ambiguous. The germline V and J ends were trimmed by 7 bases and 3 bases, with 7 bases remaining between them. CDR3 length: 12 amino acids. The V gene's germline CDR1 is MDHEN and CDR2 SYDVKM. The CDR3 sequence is CASTSSGNTIYF. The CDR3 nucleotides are TGTGCCAGCACTAGCAGTGGAAACACCATATATTTT.

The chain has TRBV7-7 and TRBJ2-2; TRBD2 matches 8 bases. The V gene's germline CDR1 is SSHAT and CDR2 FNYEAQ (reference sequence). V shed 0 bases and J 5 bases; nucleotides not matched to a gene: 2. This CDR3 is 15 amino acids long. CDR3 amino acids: CASSLASGGTGELFF. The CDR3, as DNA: TGTGCCAGCAGCTTAGCGTCGGGGGGGACCGGGGAGCTGTTTTTT.